This T cell receptor beta chain was obtained from a study of lymphopenia after photon versus proton radiotherapy. Comments on this clone: Its specificity is not known.

Study outcomes and limitations: Oligoclonal CD8+ Temra expansion after nadir drove photon patients' diversity drop. Proton therapy kept repertoires fairly stable, unlike photons, which gained effector/memory cells.

Using immunoSEQ multiplex PCR, the repertoire was profiled, and TCRdb retains in-frame clones only, with some absent. The sample lists 150,000 to 200,000 clones, approximately 90% seen once, with approximately 4.8% in the top ten. This CDR3 is built from 17 residues. Trimming cost V 0 bases and J 1 base; bases outside gene matches: 4. CDR1 SGHRS and CDR2 YFSETQ come from the germline V gene. The sequence derives from a man aged 45-65 years with gastric cancer. The V call is TRBV5-1, the J call TRBJ2-2, with 9 nucleotides matching TRBD2. The source was peripheral blood, collected from a patient treated with photon-based radiotherapy. For the CDR3, the DNA is TGCGCCAGCAGCTTGGTTTGGCGGGAGGGGAACACCGGGGAGCTGTTTTTT. This encodes CASSLVWREGNTGELFF. Combining the CDR3 with reference TRBV5-1 and TRBJ2-2 gives the whole variable domain KAGVTQTPRYLIKTRGQQVTLSCSPISGHRSVSWYQQTPGQGLQFLFEYFSETQRNKGNFPGRFSGRQFSNSRSEMNVSTLELGDSALYLCASSLVWREGNTGELFFGEGSRLTVL.